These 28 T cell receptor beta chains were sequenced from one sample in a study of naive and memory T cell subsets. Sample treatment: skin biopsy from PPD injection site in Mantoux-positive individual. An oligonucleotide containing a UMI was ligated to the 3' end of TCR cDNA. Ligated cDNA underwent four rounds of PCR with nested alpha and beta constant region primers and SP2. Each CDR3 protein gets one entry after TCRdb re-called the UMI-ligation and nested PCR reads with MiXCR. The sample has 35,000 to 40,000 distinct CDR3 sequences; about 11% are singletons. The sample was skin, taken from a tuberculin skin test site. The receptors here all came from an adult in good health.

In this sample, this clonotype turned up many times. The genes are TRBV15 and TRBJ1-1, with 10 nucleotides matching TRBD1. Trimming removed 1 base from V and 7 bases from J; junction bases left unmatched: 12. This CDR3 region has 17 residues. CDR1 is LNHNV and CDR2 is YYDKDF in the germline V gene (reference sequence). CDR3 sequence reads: CATSRGLGQGSNYEAFF. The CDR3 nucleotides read TGTGCCACCAGCAGAGGACTGGGACAGGGGTCGAATTATGAAGCTTTCTTT.

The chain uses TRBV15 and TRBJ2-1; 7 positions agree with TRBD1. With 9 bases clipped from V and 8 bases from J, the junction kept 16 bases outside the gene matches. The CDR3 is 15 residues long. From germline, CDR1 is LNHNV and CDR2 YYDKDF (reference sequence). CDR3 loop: CATTNRDSLQDEQFF. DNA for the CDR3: TGTGCCACTACGAACCGGGACAGTTTGCAAGATGAGCAGTTCTTC.

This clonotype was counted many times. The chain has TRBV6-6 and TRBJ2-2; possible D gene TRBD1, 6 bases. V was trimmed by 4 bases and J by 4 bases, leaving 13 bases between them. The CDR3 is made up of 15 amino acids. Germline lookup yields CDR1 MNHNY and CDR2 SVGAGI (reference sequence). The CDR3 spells CASSSFGQTTGELFF. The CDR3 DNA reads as TGTGCCAGCAGTTCCTTCGGACAGACCACCGGGGAGCTGTTTTTT.

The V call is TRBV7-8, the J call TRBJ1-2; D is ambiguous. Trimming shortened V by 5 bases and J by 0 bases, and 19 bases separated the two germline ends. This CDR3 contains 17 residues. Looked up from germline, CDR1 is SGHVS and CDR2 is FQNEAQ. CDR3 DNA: TGTGCCAGCAGCCTAGGGCAAGGAGCCCCGACTAACTATGGCTACACCTTC. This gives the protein CASSLGQGAPTNYGYTF.

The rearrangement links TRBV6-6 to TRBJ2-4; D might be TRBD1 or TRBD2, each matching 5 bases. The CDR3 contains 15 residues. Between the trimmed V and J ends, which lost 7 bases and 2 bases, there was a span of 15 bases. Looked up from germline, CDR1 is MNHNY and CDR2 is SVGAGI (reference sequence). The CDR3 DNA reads TGTGCCAGCACTATACCGTGGGGGACCAAAAACATTCAGTACTTC. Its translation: CASTIPWGTKNIQYF.

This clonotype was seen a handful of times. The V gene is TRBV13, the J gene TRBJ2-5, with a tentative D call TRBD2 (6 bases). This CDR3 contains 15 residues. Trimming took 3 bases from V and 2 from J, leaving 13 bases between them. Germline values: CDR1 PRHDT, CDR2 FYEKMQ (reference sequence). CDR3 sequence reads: CASSLGRYSQETQYF. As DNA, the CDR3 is TGTGCCAGCAGCTTGGGGAGGTACAGTCAAGAGACCCAGTACTTC.

CDR3 nucleotide sequence: TGTGCCAGCAGCTTAGTGCAGGGGTCCACCGGGGAGCTGTTTTTT. The encoded protein is CASSLVQGSTGELFF. V usage is TRBV11-2 and J usage is TRBJ2-2, with D maybe TRBD1 (6 bases). Trimming shortened V by 1 base and J by 4 bases, and 10 bases separated the two germline ends. The CDR3 runs to 15 residues. Germline V lookup: CDR1 SGHAT, CDR2 FQNNGV.

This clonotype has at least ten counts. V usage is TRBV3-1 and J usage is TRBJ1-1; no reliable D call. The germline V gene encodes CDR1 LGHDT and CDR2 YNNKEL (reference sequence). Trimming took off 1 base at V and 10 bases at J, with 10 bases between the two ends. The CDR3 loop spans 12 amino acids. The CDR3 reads CASSQGRFSAFF. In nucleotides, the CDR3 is TGTGCCAGCAGCCAAGGACGGTTTTCAGCTTTCTTT.

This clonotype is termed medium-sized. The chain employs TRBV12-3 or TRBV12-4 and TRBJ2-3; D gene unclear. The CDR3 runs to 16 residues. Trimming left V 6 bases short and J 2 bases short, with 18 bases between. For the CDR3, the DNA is TGTGCCAGCAGCTACCGGCTAGGAACCATCACAGATACGCAGTATTTT. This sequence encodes CASSYRLGTITDTQYF.

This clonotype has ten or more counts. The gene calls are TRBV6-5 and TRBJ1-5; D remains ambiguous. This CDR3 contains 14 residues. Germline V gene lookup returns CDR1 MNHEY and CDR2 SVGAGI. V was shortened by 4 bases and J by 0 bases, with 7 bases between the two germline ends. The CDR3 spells CASSSQFSNQPQHF. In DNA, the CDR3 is TGTGCCAGCAGTTCACAGTTTAGCAATCAGCCCCAGCATTTT.

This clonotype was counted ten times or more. Here the CDR3 DNA reads TGTGCCAGCAGCAAGACAGGGGGCGCGGATGGTCAGCCCCAGCATTTT. Translating it yields CASSKTGGADGQPQHF. The chain couples TRBV9 to TRBJ1-5; 10 bases align to TRBD1. V lost 4 bases, J lost 6 bases, and 10 bases stayed unmatched. Germline-derived CDR1 and CDR2 are SGDLS and YYNGEE. This CDR3 has 16 amino acids.

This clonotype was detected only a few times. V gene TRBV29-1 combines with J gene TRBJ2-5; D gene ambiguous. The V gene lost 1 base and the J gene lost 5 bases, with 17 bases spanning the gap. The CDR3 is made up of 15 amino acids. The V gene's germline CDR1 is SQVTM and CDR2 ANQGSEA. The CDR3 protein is CSVEAMTRNIETQYF. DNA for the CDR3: TGCAGCGTTGAAGCGATGACCAGGAATATTGAGACCCAGTACTTC.

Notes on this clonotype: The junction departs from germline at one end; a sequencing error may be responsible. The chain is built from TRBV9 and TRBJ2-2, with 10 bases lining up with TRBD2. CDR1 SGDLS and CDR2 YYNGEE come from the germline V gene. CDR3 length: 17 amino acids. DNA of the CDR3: TGTGCCAGCAGCGTACCGGGGCTAGCGGGAGTCGCCGGGGAGCCGTTTTTT. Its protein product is CASSVPGLAGVAGEPFF.

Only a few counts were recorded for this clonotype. In nucleotides, the CDR3 is TGTGCCAGCTCACCTATGGGTGTAGTCGGCACAGATACGCAGTATTTT. Translating it yields CASSPMGVVGTDTQYF. The rearrangement uses TRBV18 and TRBJ2-3; D ambiguous. CDR1 and CDR2 from the germline V gene are KGHSH and LQKENI. This CDR3 contains 16 residues. Deletions cut 3 bases from V and 1 base from J, with 14 bases between.

This CDR3 is CASSRVASSYNEQFF. As DNA, the CDR3 is TGTGCCAGCAGTAGGGTAGCCAGCTCCTACAATGAGCAGTTCTTC. The chain combines TRBV6-5 with TRBJ2-1; D is unclear. There are 15 residues in the CDR3. The ends were cut back, 5 bases at V and 0 bases at J, with 11 bases in the middle. From germline, CDR1 is MNHEY and CDR2 SVGAGI.

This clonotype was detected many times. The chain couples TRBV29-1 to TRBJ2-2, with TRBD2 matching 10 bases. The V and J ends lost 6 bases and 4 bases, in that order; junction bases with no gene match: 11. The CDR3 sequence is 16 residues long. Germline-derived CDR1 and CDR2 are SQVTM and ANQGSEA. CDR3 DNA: TGCAGCGTCAGCGGGAGGGCCCGTGGTAGCACCGGGGAGCTGTTTTTT. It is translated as CSVSGRARGSTGELFF.

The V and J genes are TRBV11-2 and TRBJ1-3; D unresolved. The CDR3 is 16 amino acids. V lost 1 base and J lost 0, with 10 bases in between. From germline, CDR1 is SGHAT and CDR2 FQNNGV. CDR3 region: CASSLVHGLSGNTIYF. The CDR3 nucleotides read TGTGCCAGCAGCTTAGTTCACGGGCTCTCTGGAAACACCATATATTTT.

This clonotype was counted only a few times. In DNA, the CDR3 is TGCGCCAGCAGTCTCAAACCGGACAGCTACAATGAGCAGTTCTTC. This sequence encodes CASSLKPDSYNEQFF. This chain connects TRBV4-1 to TRBJ2-1; tentative D call: TRBD1 (6 bases). Germline V gives CDR1 MGHRA, CDR2 YSYEKL. V was clipped by 6 bases and J by 3 bases, with 15 bases between them. The CDR3 sequence is 15 residues long.

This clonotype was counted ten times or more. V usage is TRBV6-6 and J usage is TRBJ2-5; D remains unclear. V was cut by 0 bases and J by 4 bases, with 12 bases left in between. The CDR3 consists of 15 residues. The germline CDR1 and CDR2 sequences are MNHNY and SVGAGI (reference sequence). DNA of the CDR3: TGTGCCAGCAGTTACTCGATGGTTGAGTTAGAGACCCAGTACTTC. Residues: CASSYSMVELETQYF.

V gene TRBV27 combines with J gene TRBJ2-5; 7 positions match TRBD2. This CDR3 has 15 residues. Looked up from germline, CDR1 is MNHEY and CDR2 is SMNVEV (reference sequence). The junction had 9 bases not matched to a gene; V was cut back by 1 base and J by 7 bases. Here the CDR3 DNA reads TGTGCCAGCAGTTTATTAGCTAGCGGTGCCGGGACCCAGTACTTC. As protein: CASSLLASGAGTQYF.

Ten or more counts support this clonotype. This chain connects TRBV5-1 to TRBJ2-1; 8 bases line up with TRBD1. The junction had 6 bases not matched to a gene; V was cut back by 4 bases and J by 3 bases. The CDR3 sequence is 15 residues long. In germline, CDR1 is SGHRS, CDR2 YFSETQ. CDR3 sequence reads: CASSAGQGVYNEQFF. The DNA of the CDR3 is TGCGCCAGCAGCGCTGGACAGGGTGTCTACAATGAGCAGTTCTTC.

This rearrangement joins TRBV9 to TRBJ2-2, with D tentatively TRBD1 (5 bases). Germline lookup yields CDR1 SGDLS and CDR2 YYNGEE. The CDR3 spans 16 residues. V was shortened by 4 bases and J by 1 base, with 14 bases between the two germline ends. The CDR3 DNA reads TGTGCCAGCAGCACGCAAGGGGCAGGGAACACCGGGGAGCTGTTTTTT. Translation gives CASSTQGAGNTGELFF. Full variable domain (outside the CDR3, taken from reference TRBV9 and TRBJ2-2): DSGVTQTPKHLITATGQRVTLRCSPRSGDLSVYWYQQSLDQGLQFLIQYYNGEERAKGNILERFSAQQFPDLHSELNLSSLELGDSALYFCASSTQGAGNTGELFFGEGSRLTVL.

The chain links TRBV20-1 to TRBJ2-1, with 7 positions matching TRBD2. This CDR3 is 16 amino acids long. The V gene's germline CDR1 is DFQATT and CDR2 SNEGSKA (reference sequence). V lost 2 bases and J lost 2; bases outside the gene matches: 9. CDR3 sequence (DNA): TGCAGTGCTAGACTCTTGAGCGGGAATACCTACAATGAGCAGTTCTTC. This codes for CSARLLSGNTYNEQFF.

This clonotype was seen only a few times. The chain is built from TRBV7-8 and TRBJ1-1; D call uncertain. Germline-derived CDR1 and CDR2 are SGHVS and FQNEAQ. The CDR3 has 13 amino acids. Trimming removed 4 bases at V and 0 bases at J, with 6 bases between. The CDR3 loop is CASSSQMNTEAFF. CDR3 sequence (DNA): TGTGCCAGCAGCTCACAGATGAACACTGAAGCTTTCTTT.

This CDR3 is CASSRTELYGYTF. CDR3 nucleotide sequence: TGTGCCAGCAGCAGGACGGAGCTCTATGGCTACACCTTC. The rearrangement uses TRBV27 and TRBJ1-2; D remains unclear. V was cut by 6 bases and J by 4 bases, with 12 bases left in between. Germline assignment: CDR1 MNHEY and CDR2 SMNVEV (reference sequence). This CDR3 is built from 13 residues.

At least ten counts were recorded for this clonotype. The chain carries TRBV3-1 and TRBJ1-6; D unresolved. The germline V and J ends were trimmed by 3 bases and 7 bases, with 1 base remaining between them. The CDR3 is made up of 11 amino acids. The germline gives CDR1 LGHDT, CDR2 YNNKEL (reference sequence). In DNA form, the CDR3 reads TGTGCCAGCAGCCACAATTCACCCCTCCACTTT. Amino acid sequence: CASSHNSPLHF.

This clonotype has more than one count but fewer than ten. CDR3 sequence (DNA): TGTGCCAGCAGCCCGGGACTCCTCAATGAGCAGTTCTTC. Residues: CASSPGLLNEQFF. The gene calls are TRBV5-8 and TRBJ2-1, with TRBD2 as a possible D gene (6 bases). Trimming removed 4 bases from V and 6 bases from J, with 11 bases in between. Germline V gives CDR1 SGHTS, CDR2 YDEGEE. This CDR3 comprises 13 residues.

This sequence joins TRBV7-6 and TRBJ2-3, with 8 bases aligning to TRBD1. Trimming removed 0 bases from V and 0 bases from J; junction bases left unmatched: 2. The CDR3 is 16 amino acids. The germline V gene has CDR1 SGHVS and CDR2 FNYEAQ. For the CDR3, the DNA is TGTGCCAGCAGCTTAGCGACAGGGGTCAGCACAGATACGCAGTATTTT. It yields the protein CASSLATGVSTDTQYF.